This entry lists 31 T cell receptor beta chains sequenced from one sample in a study of cytomegalovirus exposure and HLA in healthy donors. PCR involved 60 Vbeta and 13 Jbeta primers. The table came from immunoSEQ multiplex PCR; TCRdb's copy has only in-frame clones and leaves some out. The sample yields fewer than 130,000 clones, more than 60% seen once. The material sequenced was PBMCs. These receptors were obtained from a man aged 30-40 years in good health and CMV-seropositive.

The rearrangement links TRBV29-1 to TRBJ2-5, with 9 bases that match TRBD1. Trimming took 5 bases from V and 5 from J; bases not matched to a gene: 9. The CDR3 is made up of 14 amino acids. Germline CDR1 SQVTM, CDR2 ANQGSEA. CDR3 residues: CSVRPGTGYETQYF. The CDR3 region has the DNA TGCAGCGTTAGGCCAGGGACAGGGTACGAGACCCAGTACTTC.

The genes are TRBV27 and TRBJ1-1; D might be TRBD1 (6 bases). There are 13 residues in the CDR3. Trimming shortened V by 6 bases and J by 3 bases, and 11 bases separated the two germline ends. CDR1 is MNHEY and CDR2 is SMNVEV in the germline V gene (reference sequence). The CDR3 DNA reads TGTGCCAGCAGCTGGGGGCTCGACACTGAAGCTTTCTTT. Translating gives CASSWGLDTEAFF.

The rearrangement links TRBV5-1 to TRBJ2-1; 7 bases fit TRBD2. The germline V gene has CDR1 SGHRS and CDR2 YFSETQ. The CDR3 is 17 residues long. J was trimmed by 6 bases and V by 3 bases; bases with no gene match: 15. The DNA of the CDR3 is TGCGCCAGCAGCTCCGGGACTACCTTGACGTACGGCAATGAGCAGTTCTTC. Its translation is CASSSGTTLTYGNEQFF.

This rearrangement joins TRBV10-3 to TRBJ1-2; possibly TRBD1 for D (6 bases). This CDR3 contains 17 residues. Trimming removed 3 bases at V and 1 base at J, with 18 bases between. CDR1 and CDR2 from the germline V gene are ENHRY and SYGVKD. The CDR3 DNA reads as TGTGCCATCAGTGAAGATCCCGACAGGCCAATTAACTATGGCTACACCTTC. Its translation: CAISEDPDRPINYGYTF.

This clone was observed many times. The chain recombines TRBV11-2 with TRBJ2-7, with unresolved D. The germline V and J ends were trimmed by 5 bases and 3 bases, with 14 bases remaining between them. CDR1 and CDR2 (germline): SGHAT, FQNNGV. The length of the CDR3 is 14 residues. The DNA for the CDR3 is TGTGCCAGCAGCCCGGGTACCTATCACTACGAGCAGTACTTC. The encoded protein is CASSPGTYHYEQYF.

The chain uses TRBV18 and TRBJ1-1; 9 positions match TRBD1. The CDR3 is made up of 15 amino acids. The junction had 8 bases not matched to a gene; V was cut back by 3 bases and J by 6 bases. Germline V gene sequence: CDR1 KGHSH, CDR2 LQKENI. The CDR3 here is CASSPRTGEVPEAFF. CDR3 nucleotide sequence: TGTGCCAGCTCACCGAGGACAGGGGAGGTGCCTGAAGCTTTCTTT. The whole variable domain, remainder taken from reference TRBV18 and TRBJ1-1, is NAGVMQNPRHLVRRRGQEARLRCSPMKGHSHVYWYRQLPEEGLKFMVYLQKENIIDESGMPKERFSAEFPKEGPSILRIQQVVRGDSAAYFCASSPRTGEVPEAFFGQGTRLTVV.

The J gene is TRBJ1-1, the V gene TRBV7-9, with D perhaps TRBD1 (6 bases). The CDR3 has 14 residues. V lost 7 bases to trimming and J lost 2 bases, with 14 bases between them. Per germline, CDR1 SEHNR and CDR2 FQNEAQ (reference sequence). The CDR3 here is CASTLMDRNTEAFF. CDR3 DNA: TGTGCCAGCACTTTAATGGACAGAAACACTGAAGCTTTCTTT.

The chain is built from TRBV29-1 and TRBJ2-2; 9 bases align to TRBD1. The CDR3 spans 13 residues. Germline CDR1 and CDR2: SQVTM and ANQGSEA. CDR3 DNA sequence: TGCGTTACAGGGGGCACAAGGACCGGGGAGCTGTTTTTT. Translation: CVTGGTRTGELFF.

The genes are TRBV9 and TRBJ1-1; no clear D gene. Germline V gene lookup returns CDR1 SGDLS and CDR2 YYNGEE. Trimming pared 6 bases from V and 4 bases from J, leaving 13 bases between. The CDR3 is 13 amino acids. The CDR3 reads CASTGEGFTEAFF. The CDR3 DNA sequence: TGTGCCAGCACCGGGGAGGGATTCACTGAAGCTTTCTTT.

This chain connects TRBV5-1 to TRBJ1-2; 8 nucleotides align to TRBD1. CDR1 is SGHRS and CDR2 is YFSETQ in the germline V gene. The CDR3 totals 13 residues. Trimming took 5 bases from V and 8 from J; bases not matched to a gene: 8. CDR3 loop: CASREDRVRGYTF. For the CDR3, the DNA is TGCGCCAGCAGGGAGGACAGGGTGCGGGGCTACACCTTC.

The chain combines TRBV27 with TRBJ2-3, with 12 nucleotides matching TRBD2. V dropped 7 bases and J dropped 3; count of bases not matched to a gene: 14. The CDR3 sequence is 18 residues long. The germline V gene encodes CDR1 MNHEY and CDR2 SMNVEV (reference sequence). The CDR3 nucleotides read TGTGCCAGCACTGAACTCAGGACTAGCGGGGTCTCGACAGATACGCAGTATTTT. It yields the protein CASTELRTSGVSTDTQYF.

The chain carries TRBV7-2 and TRBJ2-3, with D possibly matching TRBD2 (5 bases). The CDR3 spans 17 residues. Trimming removed 1 base at V and 5 bases at J, with 19 bases between. CDR1 is SGHTA, CDR2 FQGNSA, per germline. The CDR3 protein is CASSLEDAVAWGDTQYF. In DNA form, the CDR3 reads TGTGCCAGCAGCTTAGAGGATGCAGTAGCGTGGGGAGATACGCAGTATTTT.

This clone has only a few counts. V and J are TRBV7-9 and TRBJ1-1; 7 bases are shared with TRBD1. Germline V gene data show CDR1 as SEHNR and CDR2 as FQNEAQ (reference sequence). J was trimmed by 5 bases and V by 5 bases; bases with no gene match: 5. This CDR3 spans 13 amino acids. The CDR3 is CASSTGVGTEAFF. The CDR3 DNA reads as TGTGCCAGCAGCACAGGGGTAGGAACTGAAGCTTTCTTT.

The chain carries TRBV6-5 and TRBJ2-7; 10 nucleotides agree with TRBD1. Trimming at V came to 4 bases and at J to 4 bases, leaving 7 bases not matched to a gene. There are 15 residues in the CDR3. Germline values: CDR1 MNHEY, CDR2 SVGAGI. The CDR3 sequence is CASSSPTGGGYEQYF. CDR3 nucleotides: TGTGCCAGCAGTTCTCCGACAGGGGGCGGTTACGAGCAGTACTTC.

The chain links TRBV6-5 to TRBJ2-3; 8 bases are a match to TRBD1. The V gene end was trimmed by 1 base and the J gene end by 6 bases; junction bases not matched to a gene: 6. The CDR3 consists of 15 residues. The germline gives CDR1 MNHEY, CDR2 SVGAGI. The CDR3 is CASSYLNRGWDTQYF. For the CDR3, the DNA is TGTGCCAGCAGTTACTTGAACAGGGGGTGGGATACGCAGTATTTT.

The J gene is TRBJ2-2, the V gene TRBV7-8; no definite D call. The CDR3 runs 14 residues. Per germline, CDR1 SGHVS and CDR2 FQNEAQ. Trimming removed 5 bases from V and 5 bases from J, with 12 bases in between. The CDR3 is CASSPLTWTGELFF. The CDR3 DNA is TGTGCCAGCAGCCCCTTGACATGGACCGGGGAGCTGTTTTTT. Based on the CDR3 plus reference TRBV7-8 and TRBJ2-2, the full variable domain is GAGVSQSPRYKVAKRGQDVALRCDPISGHVSLFWYQQALGQGPEFLTYFQNEAQLDKSGLPSDRFFAERPEGSVSTLKIQRTQQEDSAVYLCASSPLTWTGELFFGEGSRLTVL.

This clone showed up just a few times. J is TRBJ1-5 and V is TRBV6-6; the D is unclear. Germline V lookup: CDR1 MNHNY, CDR2 SVGAGI (reference sequence). The germline V and J ends were trimmed by 6 bases and 4 bases, with 13 bases remaining between them. The CDR3 spans 14 residues. The CDR3 spells CASRSGRENQPQHF. The CDR3 DNA reads as TGTGCCAGCAGATCCGGGAGAGAGAATCAGCCCCAGCATTTT.

This clone has a single count. The rearrangement links TRBV9 to TRBJ2-1; no definite D call. From germline, CDR1 is SGDLS and CDR2 YYNGEE. The V gene lost 3 bases and the J gene lost 9 bases, with 22 bases spanning the gap. The CDR3 is 16 amino acids. The CDR3 DNA reads TGTGCCAGCAGCGCCCCACCTGCTAGGAAGACCTTTGAGCAGTTCTTC. This translates into CASSAPPARKTFEQFF.

This clone showed up just a few times. The V and J genes are TRBV5-1 and TRBJ1-2, with 9 positions matching TRBD1. The CDR3 has 13 amino acids. CDR1 is SGHRS and CDR2 is YFSETQ in the germline V gene. Trimming took 4 bases from V and 6 from J; bases not matched to a gene: 4. In DNA form, the CDR3 reads TGCGCCAGCAGCCGGGACAGGGCTGATGGCTACACCTTC. As protein: CASSRDRADGYTF.

This clone has only a few counts. The chain is built from TRBV5-5 and TRBJ1-6, with 8 bases that match TRBD1. V trimming: 2 bases; J trimming: 7 bases; junction bases outside the gene matches: 2. The CDR3 loop spans 14 amino acids. Germline V CDR1 and CDR2: SGHKS, YYEKEE (reference sequence). CDR3 sequence: CASSFRTGNSPLHF. CDR3 DNA: TGTGCCAGCAGCTTTCGGACAGGGAATTCACCCCTCCACTTT.

The rearrangement uses TRBV11-2 and TRBJ2-5; 7 bases are a match to TRBD1. This CDR3 region has 14 residues. In germline, CDR1 is SGHAT, CDR2 FQNNGV. J lost 2 bases, V lost 5 bases, and 5 bases had no gene match. In DNA, the CDR3 is TGTGCCAGCAGCGGACTCAGGGGGCAAGAGACCCAGTACTTC. Protein: CASSGLRGQETQYF.

Many counts were recorded for this clone. CDR3 sequence reads: CASSEAGDISGANVLTF. The CDR3 DNA is TGTGCCAGCAGTGAAGCGGGAGACATCTCTGGGGCCAACGTCCTGACTTTC. This rearrangement joins TRBV2 to TRBJ2-6, with D possibly matching TRBD2 (5 bases). The CDR3 consists of 17 residues. The germline V gene has CDR1 SNHLY and CDR2 FYNNEI. The ends were cut back, 0 bases at V and 0 bases at J, with 9 bases in the middle.

This clone appeared once. This sequence joins TRBV5-4 and TRBJ2-3, with unresolved D. Germline V lookup: CDR1 SGHNT, CDR2 YYREEE (reference sequence). V was pared by 0 bases and J by 2 bases, with 7 bases between. The CDR3 covers 14 residues. DNA of the CDR3: TGTGCCAGCAGCTTGGACGGGTACACAGATACGCAGTATTTT. Its protein product is CASSLDGYTDTQYF.

The chain uses TRBV5-1 and TRBJ1-4; D may be TRBD1 (5 bases). Germline V gene data show CDR1 as SGHRS and CDR2 as YFSETQ. Trimming pared 2 bases from V and 5 bases from J, leaving 13 bases between. The CDR3 extends over 15 amino acids. CDR3 residues: CASSFTGDPNEKLFF. The DNA of the CDR3 is TGCGCCAGCAGCTTTACAGGAGACCCGAATGAAAAACTGTTTTTT.

The rearrangement links TRBV30 to TRBJ2-3; a weak D match, TRBD1 (5 bases). The V end lost 3 bases, the J end lost 0 bases, and 10 bases lay between the germline ends. The CDR3 covers 14 residues. CDR1 is GTSNPN, CDR2 SVGIG, per germline (reference sequence). CDR3 sequence reads: CAWSQGSSTDTQYF. The CDR3 DNA is TGTGCCTGGAGCCAGGGCAGTAGCACAGATACGCAGTATTTT.

V is TRBV10-3 and J is TRBJ1-1, with D tentatively TRBD1 (5 bases). Germline V gives CDR1 ENHRY, CDR2 SYGVKD. CDR3 length equals 14 residues. V shed 6 bases and J shed 0 bases, with 11 bases lying between them. The CDR3 spells CAIRSDSLNTEAFF. DNA of the CDR3: TGTGCCATCAGATCCGACAGCTTGAACACTGAAGCTTTCTTT.

In its sample, this clone was seen a few times. The chain has TRBV4-2 and TRBJ1-1, with 9 bases fitting TRBD1. J lost 4 bases, V lost 0 bases, and 15 bases had no gene match. Germline loops: CDR1 LGHNA, CDR2 YNFKEQ. The CDR3 is 19 amino acids. CDR3: CASSQDAVTRDRVGTEAFF. The CDR3 nucleotides read TGTGCCAGCAGCCAAGATGCGGTTACCAGGGACAGGGTGGGCACTGAAGCTTTCTTT.

The rearrangement joins TRBV7-7 to TRBJ2-1; no firm D call. V lost 5 bases and J lost 7, with 12 bases in between. This CDR3 region has 13 residues. Germline V gene sequence: CDR1 SSHAT, CDR2 FNYEAQ (reference sequence). The CDR3 nucleotides are TGTGCCAGCAGCCTCGGGTTATATAATGAGCAGTTCTTC. Translation: CASSLGLYNEQFF.

V gene TRBV4-3 combines with J gene TRBJ2-1; TRBD2 aligns across 8 bases. J gave up 3 bases and V 0 bases, and 10 bases lay outside the gene matches. This CDR3 has 18 amino acids. Per germline, CDR1 LGHNA and CDR2 YSLEER. DNA for the CDR3: TGCGCCAGCAGCCAAGATTTCTGGGCGGGGGGCCTCTACAATGAGCAGTTCTTC. It yields the protein CASSQDFWAGGLYNEQFF.

The chain couples TRBV6-5 to TRBJ2-1, with 10 bases aligning to TRBD1. The CDR3 is 15 amino acids. Germline V gene data show CDR1 as MNHEY and CDR2 as SVGAGI. The V and J ends lost 5 bases and 9 bases, in that order; junction bases with no gene match: 10. DNA of the CDR3: TGTGCCAGCAGTGCCGGGGGACAGGGGAGTGGTGAGCAGTTCTTC. Translating gives CASSAGGQGSGEQFF.

The chain recombines TRBV4-1 with TRBJ2-6, with D perhaps matching TRBD1 (6 bases). The V gene lost 8 bases and the J gene lost 0 bases, with 11 bases spanning the gap. This CDR3 contains 15 residues. Germline loops: CDR1 MGHRA, CDR2 YSYEKL. The DNA for the CDR3 is TGCGCCAGCCGACAGGCGACCTCTGGGGCCAACGTCCTGACTTTC. Translated, it gives CASRQATSGANVLTF.